This TCR beta chain was sequenced for a study of vaccination and CD4 T cells after COVID-19. Study-wide background: The authors exposed cells to overlapping spike peptides derived from SARS-CoV-2, HCoV-NL63, HCoV-OC43 and HCoV-229E.

The CDR3 runs 13 residues. Germline V gene sequence: CDR1 DFQATT, CDR2 SNEGSKA (reference sequence). V lost 3 bases to trimming and J lost 6 bases; unmatched junction nucleotides: 1. Stated treatment: approximately nine-day PBMC culture with coronavirus spike peptide pools or control peptides (ViraFEST assay). Researchers collected the unexposed donor's CD4+ T cells before the COVID-19 pandemic (2011-2018). The study sequenced cultured CD4+ T cell DNA using the Oncomine TCR Beta short-read assay. TCRdb re-analysed the PCR reads in MiXCR, keeping a single row per CDR3 protein. The data show 8,900 or so distinct CDR3 sequences, around 35% seen once. In regard to this clonotype: No antigen is known for it.

Sequencing was performed on CD4+ T cells from blood, cultured in vitro. The rearrangement joins TRBV20-1 to TRBJ1-4; 10 bases match TRBD1. The receptor was isolated from a human donor in good health. The CDR3 DNA reads as TGCAGTGCTAGGGGGACAGGGGATGAAAAACTGTTTTTT. This translates into CSARGTGDEKLFF.